This T cell receptor beta chain came from a study of OX40 agonist ivuxolimab in advanced cancers. The study in broad terms: The costimulatory receptor OX40 (CD134) was targeted by ivuxolimab, a fully human IgG2 agonistic monoclonal antibody. Intravenous ivuxolimab was administered to patients every 2 weeks at six dose levels: 0.01, 0.1, 0.3, 1.5, 3 and 10 mg/kg. Of the 50 to 55 patients in dose escalation, about 19 had hepatocellular carcinoma, some 15 had melanoma, 9 had renal cell carcinoma and 9 had head and neck cancer. In the dose-escalation cohort, 70% to 85% of patients were male, and the mean age was roughly 60 years, with a range of about 23 to 85. Prior anti-PD-1, anti-PD-L1 or anti-CTLA-4 therapy was permitted, and checkpoint inhibitors had been received by 30% to 40% of dose-escalation patients. Three dose-escalation patients achieved partial responses, one with hepatocellular carcinoma and two with cutaneous melanoma. Peripheral TCRbeta sequencing aimed to test whether ivuxolimab altered TCR sequence diversity and caused clonal T-cell expansion. The paper describes the monotherapy dose-escalation part (N = 52 patients) of the phase I trial of ivuxolimab. The investigation overall reported the following: The antigen specificity of the peripheral T cells that underwent clonal expansion was not determined. On average, CD8+ T cells showed more expanded clones than CD4+ T cells after ivuxolimab. At doses of 0.1 to 3.0 mg/kg, clonal expansion of both CD4+ and CD8+ T cells in blood was seen between baseline and week 6. Low levels of normalized T-cell clonal expansion were also shown by some nonresponding patients. In the 0.1-3.0 mg/kg groups, partial responders were among the patients with the lowest normalized peripheral clonal expansion, particularly in CD8+ T cells.

On this clone itself: Its antigen is currently not known. No qualities accompany the bases; no much larger clone lies one base away.

The trial excluded patients who had a history of autoimmune disease or who were on systemic immunosuppression. In every dose cohort, peripheral blood was drawn for TCR sequencing at baseline, cycle 4 day 1, and cycle 7 day 1. Samples were obtained from an open-label, multicenter, first-in-human phase I dose-escalation trial of ivuxolimab. The trial enrolled adults with locally advanced or metastatic head and neck squamous cell, hepatocellular, melanoma or renal cell carcinoma. Before TCR sequencing, CD4+ T cells and CD8+ T cells were sorted from peripheral blood as separate populations. For sequencing of the TCRbeta CDR3 region, genomic DNA was extracted from the sorted cells. The immunoSEQ Assay was used for sequencing of TCRbeta CDR3 regions. Here the immuneACCESS table is served through TCRdb, limited to in-frame sequences with V and J called. Missing clones are a known gap in these copies; in checked studies unresolved V genes cover under half, and the rest lacks a known reason. The sample table records approximately 44,000 clones; 80% to 90% of these occur just once. Roughly 2.6% of the sample comes from the top ten.

Including cysteine and phenylalanine, the CDR3 has 13 amino acids. CDR3 DNA only is kept here, 39 bases in frame from base 1. This TCR was sampled from an adult with an advanced solid tumor such as melanoma, head and neck, liver or kidney cancer. The chain employs TRBV21-1 and TRBJ2-7; the table names TRBD2, a call not compared with the DNA. TRBV21-1 constitutes a pseudogene. The sample in question was CD4+ or CD8+ T cells sorted from blood, obtained in a trial of the OX40 agonist ivuxolimab. The CDR3 region reads CASSKTRGYEQYF. The DNA reads TGTGCCAGCAGCAAGACGCGGGGTTACGAGCAGTACTTC.